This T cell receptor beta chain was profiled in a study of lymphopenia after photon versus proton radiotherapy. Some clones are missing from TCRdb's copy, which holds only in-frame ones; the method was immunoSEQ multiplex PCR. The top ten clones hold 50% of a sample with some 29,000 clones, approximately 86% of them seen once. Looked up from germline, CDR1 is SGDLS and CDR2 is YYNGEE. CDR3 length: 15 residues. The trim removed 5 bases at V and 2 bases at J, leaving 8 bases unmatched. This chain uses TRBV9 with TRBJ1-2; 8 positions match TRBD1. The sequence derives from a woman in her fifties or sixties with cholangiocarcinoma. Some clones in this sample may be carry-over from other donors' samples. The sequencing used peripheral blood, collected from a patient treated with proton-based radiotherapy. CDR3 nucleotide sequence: TGTGCCAGCAGTAAAGGGACAGGCGAAAACTATGGCTACACCTTC. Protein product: CASSKGTGENYGYTF. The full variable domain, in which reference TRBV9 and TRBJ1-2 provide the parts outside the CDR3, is DSGVTQTPKHLITATGQRVTLRCSPRSGDLSVYWYQQSLDQGLQFLIQYYNGEERAKGNILERFSAQQFPDLHSELNLSSLELGDSALYFCASSKGTGENYGYTFGSGTRLTVV.